This T cell receptor beta chain was documented in a study of siplizumab effects on memory and regulatory T cells. Assay: immunoSEQ multiplex PCR; the TCRdb copy retains only in-frame clones and omits some. Of nearly 85,000 clones in the sample, approximately 95% are singletons; the top ten hold about 18%. Germline V gene data show CDR1 as LNHDA and CDR2 as SQIVND (reference sequence). The CDR3 spans 13 residues. Trimming stripped 3 bases from V and 4 bases from J, with 10 bases between. General study findings and limits: Researchers did not confirm the suppressive function of proliferating Tregs from siplizumab cultures. Major contributors to the alloresponse seemed to be naive T cells, which also appeared more diverse than memory cells. Significant reduction of alloreactive sequences traceable to unstimulated CD4+ memory cells was observed with siplizumab.

Comment on this clone: Its antigen is undetermined.

The source of this sequence is a human donor in good health. The rearrangement uses TRBV19 and TRBJ2-7; TRBD1 might be the D (5 bases). Sequencing was done on a sample of CD8+ T cells sorted from blood. This chain's CDR3 is CASSIRVEYEQYF. CDR3 nucleotides: TGTGCCAGTAGTATCAGGGTCGAGTACGAGCAGTACTTC. The variable domain in full, with the rest retrieved from reference TRBV19 and TRBJ2-7, is DGGITQSPKYLFRKEGQNVTLSCEQNLNHDAMYWYRQDPGQGLRLIYYSQIVNDFQKGDIAEGYSVSREKKESFPLTVTSAQKNPTAFYLCASSIRVEYEQYFGPGTRLTVT.